This T cell receptor (beta chain) is drawn from a study of blood T cell repertoires in COVID-19 (dated by TCRdb to the early 2020s). Notes on the research overall: Samples from collaborators originated in the United States, Italy and Spain and spanned both the acute and convalescent phases of COVID-19. The material from the prospective study consisted of cDNA or gDNA derived from T cells, B-cell-depleted T cells, or PBMCs. The dataset comprised deeply sampled blood TCRbeta repertoires from subjects exposed to, actively infected with, or recovered from COVID-19. A freely available public database, intended as a resource for researchers studying the immune response to SARS-CoV-2, is where the repertoires were released. The samples were drawn from the first 160 participants of the ongoing ImmuneRACE study and from 1,254 subjects provided by 6 global collaborators. The sample metadata nearly always contained a de-identified subject ID, COVID-19 status, age in years and sex. HLA class I and class II types, where available, came from metadata supplied by the sample provider rather than from assay-based typing.

Beyond this particular receptor, the publication reports: Clinical and demographic metadata were provided uncurated, with the amount varying by source and participant.

Enrolling through a virtual design, the prospective study's participants ranged in age from roughly 18 to 90 years and lived across roughly 24 United States geographic areas. In the prospective study, participants were assigned to cohorts based on the clinical history participants reported in a screening survey and a study questionnaire. Mobile phlebotomists in the prospective study collected whole blood, serum and a nasopharyngeal or oropharyngeal swab from every participant. Additional blood draws and questionnaires over an approximately 2-month period could optionally be provided by prospective study participants. Before DNA extraction, blood samples from the prospective study were shipped at room temperature or frozen. This clone was seen once. No cognate antigen has been identified for it. The input lacks base qualities; no much larger clone sits a single base away. Based on the germline V gene (reference sequence), the CDR1 and CDR2 sequences are LNHDA and SQIVND. V lost 5 bases and J lost 9 bases, and the count of bases not matched to a germline gene is 14. From cysteine to phenylalanine, the CDR3 is 16 amino acids long. The CDR3 DNA has 48 bases and is translated from base 1.

The immunoSEQ Assay, a bias-controlled multiplex PCR, was used to amplify TCRbeta CDR3 regions from genomic DNA. Under the source paper's analysis protocol: The number of nucleated cells in each sample was estimated by amplification of reference gene primers within the assay. To quantify the absolute abundance of each unique TCRbeta CDR3 rearrangement, sequence reads were collapsed and filtered. For each sample, productive Simpson clonality was calculated as the square root of Simpson's diversity index over productive rearrangements. The clones in this table, taken by TCRdb from immuneACCESS, are in-frame only. Not every clone is retained; where verified, under half of the shortfall comes from an unresolved V gene, and the cause of the rest is unknown. The V and J calls and the clone size are those of that table, but D and trimming were determined from the DNA. In this sample the table shows approximately 140,000 clones, roughly 90% of which occur a single time. The ten largest clones capture more than 1% of the sample.

This chain joins TRBV19 to TRBJ2-1, with 9 central nucleotides matching TRBD2. The clonotype comes from a woman aged 30 to 39 with acute COVID-19. The sequencing input was PBMCs or T cells enriched from blood (not recorded which). The bases are TGTGCCAGTAGTCCTAGGACCGCGGGAGGGCCGGGTGAGCAGTTCTTC. Translated, it reads CASSPRTAGGPGEQFF.